These 30 T cell receptor beta chains were sequenced from one sample in a study of T cell responses to AZD1222 COVID-19 vaccine. The method was immunoSEQ multiplex PCR; TCRdb's version includes in-frame clones alone and lacks a portion of them. The sample contains around 200,000 clones, 80% to 95% of which appear only once. This specimen was peripheral blood, taken on day 0 of AZD1222 vaccination. These receptors were taken from an adult in good health.

This chain joins TRBV18 and TRBJ2-3; TRBD1 matches at 7 bases. Unmatched junction bases numbered 4, after V lost 2 bases and J lost 2 bases. The CDR3 loop spans 15 amino acids. Germline CDR1 reads KGHSH; CDR2 reads LQKENI. The CDR3 sequence is CASSPYRGHTDTQYF. The CDR3 nucleotides read TGTGCCAGCTCACCATACAGGGGACACACAGATACGCAGTATTTT.

The chain recombines TRBV19 with TRBJ1-1; D is ambiguous. The CDR3 loop spans 14 amino acids. V was pared by 6 bases and J by 1 base, with 12 bases between. Per the germline V gene, CDR1 is LNHDA and CDR2 is SQIVND (reference sequence). The CDR3 reads CASSHEHRNTEAFF. Here the CDR3 DNA reads TGTGCCAGTAGCCACGAACACAGGAACACTGAAGCTTTCTTT.

V usage is TRBV29-1 and J usage is TRBJ1-1; tentatively, D is TRBD1 (5 bases). V gave up 4 bases and J gave up 0 bases, with 9 bases separating them. In germline, CDR1 is SQVTM, CDR2 ANQGSEA. The length of the CDR3 is 13 residues. CDR3 in amino acids: CSVVWGMNTEAFF. The CDR3 region has the DNA TGCAGCGTTGTGTGGGGGATGAACACTGAAGCTTTCTTT.

The rearrangement links TRBV20-1 to TRBJ1-1; D is unresolved. Trimming pared 3 bases from V and 5 bases from J, leaving 19 bases between. The CDR3 has 15 residues. Germline CDR1 reads DFQATT; CDR2 reads SNEGSKA (reference sequence). The CDR3 DNA follows: TGCAGTGCTAGTAAGTCCGCAGATATAGGGACTGAAGCTTTCTTT. The encoded protein is CSASKSADIGTEAFF.

The chain links TRBV11-3 to TRBJ1-1, with TRBD1 as a possible D gene (5 bases). The CDR3 spans 14 residues. Trimming took 3 bases from V and 1 from J, leaving 9 bases between them. In germline, CDR1 is SGHNT, CDR2 YENEEA. For the CDR3, the DNA is TGTGCCAGCAGCTTGACAGCAGGGAACACTGAAGCTTTCTTT. Its protein product is CASSLTAGNTEAFF.

The V gene is TRBV19, the J gene TRBJ2-5; D gene uncertain. Deletions cut 1 base from V and 5 bases from J, with 11 bases between. The CDR3 totals 14 residues. Germline V gene sequence: CDR1 LNHDA, CDR2 SQIVND (reference sequence). The CDR3 loop reads CASSIASSAETQYF. CDR3 bases: TGTGCCAGTAGTATAGCTAGTTCGGCCGAGACCCAGTACTTC.

The gene calls are TRBV27 and TRBJ2-7, with no clear D. V lost 5 bases and J lost 5, with 13 bases in between. The CDR3 has 13 amino acids. CDR1 and CDR2 from the germline V gene are MNHEY and SMNVEV (reference sequence). CDR3 in amino acids: CASSQDGSHEQYF. The CDR3 DNA follows: TGTGCCAGCAGTCAGGACGGGTCCCACGAGCAGTACTTC.

V gene TRBV10-2 combines with J gene TRBJ1-1, with D perhaps matching TRBD1 (6 bases). V dropped 8 bases and J dropped 1 base, with 11 bases sitting between them. This CDR3 is built from 13 residues. CDR1 is WSHSY and CDR2 is SAAADI in the germline V gene. This CDR3 is CASGKQGNTEAFF. CDR3 coding DNA: TGCGCCAGCGGCAAACAGGGGAACACTGAAGCTTTCTTT.

DNA of the CDR3: TGCGCCAGCAGCCGGGGACAGGGCGCCTTTAATGAGCAGTTCTTC. This gives the protein CASSRGQGAFNEQFF. V is TRBV5-1 and J is TRBJ2-1, with 9 bases matching TRBD1. This CDR3 has 15 amino acids. Germline CDR1 and CDR2: SGHRS and YFSETQ. Trimming removed 4 bases from V and 7 bases from J; junction bases left unmatched: 9.

The chain has TRBV7-8 and TRBJ1-4; D might be TRBD1 (5 bases). The CDR3 is 17 residues long. CDR1 and CDR2 from the germline V gene are SGHVS and FQNEAQ. V was shortened by 5 bases and J by 0 bases, with 16 bases between the two germline ends. CDR3 amino acids: CASSPWGSQSTNEKLFF. The CDR3 bases are TGTGCCAGCAGCCCCTGGGGCTCCCAATCAACTAATGAAAAACTGTTTTTT.

The chain recombines TRBV5-4 with TRBJ1-1; D unresolved. The CDR3 loop spans 14 amino acids. Trimming pared 2 bases from V and 1 base from J, leaving 9 bases between. Germline V gene lookup returns CDR1 SGHNT and CDR2 YYREEE (reference sequence). CDR3 bases: TGTGCCAGCAGCTTCCTAGGGCCGAACACTGAAGCTTTCTTT. Translated: CASSFLGPNTEAFF.

J is TRBJ1-6 and V is TRBV11-2, with D perhaps matching TRBD1 (5 bases). V lost 5 bases and J lost 14, with 22 bases in between. The CDR3 totals 15 residues. Germline V lookup: CDR1 SGHAT, CDR2 FQNNGV. CDR3 in DNA: TGTGCCAGCAGCCAAACGGTGGGGCAAAGTATAGCCCTCCACTTT. Residues: CASSQTVGQSIALHF.

This clone was counted once. The rearrangement links TRBV6-5 to TRBJ1-2; perhaps TRBD1 as D (5 bases). CDR1 MNHEY and CDR2 SVGAGI come from the germline V gene. Trimming shortened V by 6 bases and J by 8 bases, and 19 bases separated the two germline ends. The CDR3 consists of 14 residues. CDR3 amino acids: CASSREGRIWGYTF. CDR3 bases: TGTGCCAGCAGCAGGGAGGGAAGAATTTGGGGCTACACCTTC.

The CDR3: CASTKGQGENEKLFF. In nucleotides, the CDR3 is TGTGCCAGCACCAAGGGACAGGGCGAGAATGAAAAACTGTTTTTT. The gene calls are TRBV2 and TRBJ1-4; 9 bases map to TRBD1. Germline loops: CDR1 SNHLY, CDR2 FYNNEI. The CDR3 loop spans 15 amino acids. V was clipped by 7 bases and J by 5 bases; unmatched bases: 8. Full variable domain (outside the CDR3, taken from reference TRBV2 and TRBJ1-4): EPEVTQTPSHQVTQMGQEVILRCVPISNHLYFYWYRQILGQKVEFLVSFYNNEISEKSEIFDDQFSVERPDGSNFTLKIRSTKLEDSAMYFCASTKGQGENEKLFFGSGTQLSVL.

This chain links TRBV5-1 with TRBJ2-1, with no clear D. Trimming pared 4 bases from V and 6 bases from J, leaving 11 bases between. Germline-derived CDR1 and CDR2 are SGHRS and YFSETQ. The CDR3 has 13 amino acids. CDR3 protein: CASSVLSGNEQFF. The CDR3 DNA reads TGCGCCAGCAGCGTGCTTAGTGGCAATGAGCAGTTCTTC.

The rearrangement joins TRBV18 to TRBJ1-3; the match to TRBD1 covers 8 bases. J gave up 5 bases and V 3 bases, and 3 bases lay outside the gene matches. Germline-derived CDR1 and CDR2 are KGHSH and LQKENI. This CDR3 contains 14 residues. The CDR3 DNA is TGTGCCAGCTCACCCGGACAGGGTCGAAACACCATATATTTT. Translating it yields CASSPGQGRNTIYF. Complete variable domain (other parts from reference TRBV18 and TRBJ1-3): NAGVMQNPRHLVRRRGQEARLRCSPMKGHSHVYWYRQLPEEGLKFMVYLQKENIIDESGMPKERFSAEFPKEGPSILRIQQVVRGDSAAYFCASSPGQGRNTIYFGEGSWLTVV.

This chain connects TRBV2 to TRBJ2-1; tentative D call: TRBD2 (6 bases). The V gene lost 5 bases and the J gene lost 8 bases, with 25 bases spanning the gap. Germline V lookup: CDR1 SNHLY, CDR2 FYNNEI. This CDR3 comprises 17 residues. Written as DNA, the CDR3 is TGTGCCAGCAGTCCCTGGGTGAGGGGTAGCGGAAATGATGAGCAGTTCTTC. Translation: CASSPWVRGSGNDEQFF.

The chain has TRBV10-2 and TRBJ2-1; TRBD1 aligns across 8 bases. J lost 2 bases, V lost 6 bases, and 3 bases had no gene match. Germline assignment: CDR1 WSHSY and CDR2 SAAADI. CDR3 length equals 14 residues. CDR3 region: CASRDRGAYNEQFF. The CDR3 DNA follows: TGCGCCAGCAGAGACAGGGGCGCCTACAATGAGCAGTTCTTC.

The V and J genes are TRBV4-2 and TRBJ1-6; TRBD1 aligns across 7 bases. This CDR3 comprises 15 residues. CDR1 and CDR2 from the germline V gene are LGHNA and YNFKEQ. Losses at the gene ends were 6 bases for V and 8 bases for J; bases not matched to a gene: 10. CDR3 in amino acids: CASSGGGLKDSPLHF. The CDR3 DNA reads as TGTGCCAGCAGTGGAGGGGGCCTTAAGGATTCACCCCTCCACTTT.

J is TRBJ1-1 and V is TRBV9; TRBD1 agrees at 7 bases. Germline V gives CDR1 SGDLS, CDR2 YYNGEE. The trim removed 0 bases at V and 3 bases at J, leaving 5 bases unmatched. The CDR3 extends over 15 amino acids. The CDR3 protein is CASSVGRGRDTEAFF. The CDR3 DNA is TGTGCCAGCAGCGTAGGGAGGGGGCGTGACACTGAAGCTTTCTTT.

V gene TRBV3-1 (or the pseudogene TRBV3-2) combines with J gene TRBJ1-6; a weak D match, TRBD1 (6 bases). This CDR3 spans 16 amino acids. CDR1 and CDR2 (germline): LGHDT, YNNKEL (reference sequence). The V and J ends lost 2 bases and 1 base respectively, with 9 bases between them. The CDR3 region is CASSQSGDSYNSPLHF. CDR3 DNA sequence: TGTGCCAGCAGCCAATCAGGGGATTCCTATAATTCACCCCTCCACTTT.

The chain is built from TRBV3-1 (or the pseudogene TRBV3-2) and TRBJ1-2; D call uncertain. This CDR3 comprises 14 residues. The germline V gene encodes CDR1 LGHDT and CDR2 YNNKEL (reference sequence). Trimming removed 4 bases at V and 4 bases at J, with 13 bases between. This CDR3 is CASSPRSGVYGYTF. Written as DNA, the CDR3 is TGTGCCAGCAGCCCCCGAAGCGGCGTCTATGGCTACACCTTC.

This sequence joins TRBV28 and TRBJ1-5; D may be TRBD1 (6 bases). The ends were cut back, 9 bases at V and 3 bases at J, with 15 bases in the middle. The CDR3 covers 14 residues. Germline V gene lookup returns CDR1 MDHEN and CDR2 SYDVKM. The CDR3 loop is CASLSGQLNQPQHF. The CDR3, as DNA: TGTGCCAGTCTATCCGGACAGCTCAATCAGCCCCAGCATTTT.

This chain joins TRBV5-4 and TRBJ1-2; D is perhaps TRBD1 (6 bases). CDR3 size: 15 residues. V was clipped by 4 bases and J by 8 bases, with 21 bases between them. CDR1 and CDR2 (germline): SGHNT, YYREEE (reference sequence). This chain's CDR3 is CASSRDNGLVNGYTF. Here the CDR3 DNA reads TGTGCCAGCAGCCGGGACAACGGTTTGGTTAACGGCTACACCTTC.

As concerns this clone: Other DNA sequences in the same sample also yield this CDR3. This chain connects TRBV5-1 to TRBJ2-2, with D possibly TRBD1 on 6 matching bases. The CDR3 runs 14 residues. The V end lost 3 bases, the J end lost 0 bases, and 6 bases lay between the germline ends. Germline V gene data show CDR1 as SGHRS and CDR2 as YFSETQ. The CDR3 here is CASSWDTNTGELFF. CDR3 bases: TGCGCCAGCAGCTGGGACACGAACACCGGGGAGCTGTTTTTT.

The CDR3 reads CASSFGQGRETQYF. CDR3 nucleotide sequence: TGTGCCAGCAGCTTTGGACAGGGTCGAGAGACCCAGTACTTC. This chain connects TRBV7-9 to TRBJ2-5; 8 nucleotides line up with TRBD1. Germline CDR1 SEHNR, CDR2 FQNEAQ (reference sequence). The ends lost 3 bases at V and 4 bases at J; junction bases unmatched: 4. The CDR3 contains 14 residues.

The J gene is TRBJ2-7, the V gene TRBV7-8; 8 nucleotides match TRBD2. From germline, CDR1 is SGHVS and CDR2 FQNEAQ. The junction had 8 bases not matched to a gene; V was cut back by 7 bases and J by 3 bases. The CDR3 contains 14 residues. The CDR3, as DNA: TGTGCCAGCACCACGGGGCTAGCGGGCTACGAGCAGTACTTC. Amino acid sequence: CASTTGLAGYEQYF.

The chain combines TRBV10-2 with TRBJ1-3, with D maybe TRBD1 (5 bases). Germline lookup yields CDR1 WSHSY and CDR2 SAAADI. With 6 bases removed from V and 0 bases from J, the gap between germline ends came to 9 bases. The CDR3 runs to 14 residues. CDR3 bases: TGCGCCAGCAGCATAGGGGCCTCTGGAAACACCATATATTTT. Its protein is CASSIGASGNTIYF.

The V and J genes are TRBV10-3 and TRBJ1-1, with D possibly being TRBD1 (6 bases). V lost 2 bases and J 4 bases, leaving 14 bases between the germline ends. This CDR3 is built from 15 residues. Germline CDR1 and CDR2: ENHRY and SYGVKD. The CDR3 DNA follows: TGTGCCATCAGTGAGCGAGATGGGACACGCACTGAAGCTTTCTTT. It is translated as CAISERDGTRTEAFF.

The DNA of the CDR3 is TGCGCCAGCAGCCAAGGAGGGGCCTTAAACACTGAAGCTTTCTTT. It is translated as CASSQGGALNTEAFF. J is TRBJ1-1 and V is TRBV4-1, with D perhaps TRBD1 (5 bases). With 1 base removed from V and 2 bases from J, the gap between germline ends came to 11 bases. The CDR3 covers 15 residues. Germline assignment: CDR1 MGHRA and CDR2 YSYEKL.